The T cell receptor (beta chain) under discussion was sequenced for a study of cytomegalovirus exposure and HLA in healthy donors. With 4 bases clipped from V and 7 bases from J, the junction kept 7 bases outside the gene matches. In germline, CDR1 is LNHDA, CDR2 SQIVND (reference sequence). The CDR3 consists of 14 residues. Findings of the study overall: The study labeled 150 to 200 TCR beta chains cytomegalovirus-associated. A later analysis appeared to link common viral pathogens to several of the most significant clusters. A link between a missense DCLRE1C variant and TCR beta V- and J-gene trimming emerged from a later analysis. The authors considered a cluster of highly shared sequence variants likely to be a sequencing artifact.

The PCR was carried out with 60 Vbeta primers and 13 Jbeta primers. Libraries were prepared by immunoSEQ multiplex PCR; TCRdb keeps only in-frame clonotypes and omits some of them. The table records tens of thousands of clones, 9.5% to 13% of them present only once. Concerning this clone: No antigen is known for it.

This TCR derives from a man aged 55 to 70 in good health and CMV-seropositive. Sequencing used PBMCs. The chain couples TRBV19 to TRBJ2-5; TRBD1 aligns across 9 bases. This CDR3 reads CASSTGTGRGTQYF. In DNA form, the CDR3 reads TGTGCCAGTAGTACCGGGACAGGGAGGGGGACCCAGTACTTC. The complete variable domain, with remaining parts taken from reference TRBV19 and TRBJ2-5, reads DGGITQSPKYLFRKEGQNVTLSCEQNLNHDAMYWYRQDPGQGLRLIYYSQIVNDFQKGDIAEGYSVSREKKESFPLTVTSAQKNPTAFYLCASSTGTGRGTQYFGPGTRLLVL.